These T cell receptor beta chains were read from a single sample in a study of long-term antiretroviral therapy in people with HIV. Method: immunoSEQ multiplex PCR; TCRdb's copy keeps in-frame clones and lacks some. This sample yields under 20,000 clones, of which about nine tenths are seen a single time; 13% belongs to the top ten. This sample comprised unsorted PBMCs, obtained 0.6 years after starting antiretroviral therapy. The receptors derive from a woman in her thirties or forties with HIV. CDR3s include the opening cysteine and the closing phenylalanine or tryptophan. D genes are given only for firm matches. Only part of the rows carry a size: once, few, many, or a class if the clone is expanded.

CDR3 DNA | CDR3 protein | V gene | D gene | clone size | J gene
TGTGCCAGCAGTTTAGGGACAGGGGGCTATGGCTACACCTTC | CASSLGTGGYGYTF | TRBV28 | TRBD1 | . | TRBJ1-2
TGTGCCAGCAGCTTAGATCCGGCCCCTAATTCACCCCTCCACTTT | CASSLDPAPNSPLHF | TRBV11-2 | . | . | TRBJ1-6
TGTGCCAGCAGCCTAATCCGGGACAGGGGGCTAAACGAGCAGTACTTC | CASSLIRDRGLNEQYF | TRBV27 | TRBD1 | . | TRBJ2-7
TGCGCCAGCAGCCCGGGGACTAGCGGGGGCCAGGAGGAGACCCAGTACTTC | CASSPGTSGGQEETQYF | TRBV5-1 | TRBD2 | once | TRBJ2-5
TGTGCCAGCGCTCAGGGGCAGGGGGTGGGCTATGGCTACACCTTC | CASAQGQGVGYGYTF | TRBV9 | TRBD1 | . | TRBJ1-2
TGTGCCAGCAGCTGGCTGGTGACTTTCAACACCGGGGAGCTGTTTTTT | CASSWLVTFNTGELFF | TRBV7-2 | . | . | TRBJ2-2
TGTGCCAGCAGGACGGGGCCTGACACTGAAGCTTTCTTT | CASRTGPDTEAFF | TRBV2 | . | . | TRBJ1-1
TGTGCCAGCAGCCTAGCAGGGACAGGGGGCTACACCTTC | CASSLAGTGGYTF | TRBV6-5 | TRBD1 | . | TRBJ1-2
TGTGCCAGCAGTGAAGGGGGTTCGGGTACGCAGTATTTT | CASSEGGSGTQYF | TRBV6-1 | . | . | TRBJ2-3
TGCGCCAGCAGCTTGGTTGTCAGGGTATATGGTTCACCCCTCCACTTT | CASSLVVRVYGSPLHF | TRBV5-1 | . | . | TRBJ1-6
TGTGCCAGCAGTTCGGGACAGGGCACCTACGAGCAGTACTTC | CASSSGQGTYEQYF | TRBV6-1 | TRBD1 | . | TRBJ2-7
TGTGCCAGCACAGGGGCCCTGGGAGAGACCCAGTACTTC | CASTGALGETQYF | TRBV2 | . | . | TRBJ2-5
TGTGCCAGCAGTTCTCCCAGAAGGCAGAATGAAAAACTGTTTTTT | CASSSPRRQNEKLFF | TRBV27 | . | . | TRBJ1-4
TGCGCCAGCAGCTTGGCCACGAATCACCAAGAGACCCAGTACTTC | CASSLATNHQETQYF | TRBV5-1 | . | . | TRBJ2-5
TGTGCCAGCAGTCTCGGTGAGGTATATGGCTACACCTTC | CASSLGEVYGYTF | TRBV6-6 | . | . | TRBJ1-2
TGTGCCAGCAGAGGGGAAAACTCTGGAAACACCATATATTTT | CASRGENSGNTIYF | TRBV27 | . | . | TRBJ1-3
TGTGCCAGCAGCACACGACGGGGGGCGGGCACAGATACGCAGTATTTT | CASSTRRGAGTDTQYF | TRBV5-4 | . | . | TRBJ2-3
TGCGCCAGCAGCCAAGATATCCTTACCAACACCGGGGAGCTGTTTTTT | CASSQDILTNTGELFF | TRBV4-3 | . | . | TRBJ2-2
TGTGCCAGCAGACGGACTAGCGGGGGGGTTAGCAATGAGCAGTTCTTC | CASRRTSGGVSNEQFF | TRBV2 | TRBD2 | . | TRBJ2-1
TGTGCCAGTAGTATAATCGGTGGGCTAGCGGGGGGGTTTAGTTACTCCTACAATGAGCAGTTCTTC | CASSIIGGLAGGFSYSYNEQFF | TRBV19 | TRBD2 | . | TRBJ2-1
TGTGCCAGCAGTGCGCCACACAATTACGGGGACAATGAGCAGTTCTTC | CASSAPHNYGDNEQFF | TRBV6-1 | . | . | TRBJ2-1
TGTGCCATCGGTCGCAGGGGGCCCTCCTACGAGCAGTACTTC | CAIGRRGPSYEQYF | TRBV10-3 | TRBD1 | . | TRBJ2-7
TGTGCCAGTAGTGGAGGAGAGACCCAGTACTTC | CASSGGETQYF | TRBV19 | . | . | TRBJ2-5